The next 30 T cell receptor beta chains were all read from a single sample in a study of T cells after yellow fever vaccination. TCRdb re-analysed the 5' RACE reads in MiXCR, keeping a single row per CDR3 protein. Of 95,000 to 150,000 distinct CDR3 sequences in the sample, roughly 8.2% were seen once. This sample comprised CD8+ T cells sorted from PBMCs, obtained on the day of the yellow fever booster vaccination. Receptors originate from a man aged 18-30 years who received the YFV17D yellow fever vaccine.

J is TRBJ2-7 and V is TRBV4-3; possibly TRBD1 or TRBD2 for D (6 bases each). This CDR3 comprises 15 residues. Germline CDR1 LGHNA, CDR2 YSLEER. Trimming shortened V by 3 bases and J by 3 bases, and 15 bases separated the two germline ends. CDR3 sequence (DNA): TGCGCCAGCAGCCACCTCCCGGGGGCGCTCTACGAGCAGTACTTC. This sequence encodes CASSHLPGALYEQYF.

The V gene is TRBV7-6, the J gene TRBJ1-4, with 8 bases fitting TRBD1. With V trimmed by 2 bases and J by 8 bases, 7 bases remained unmatched. The length of the CDR3 is 15 residues. Germline V gene sequence: CDR1 SGHVS, CDR2 FNYEAQ. The CDR3 nucleotides read TGTGCCAGCAGCTTAAACCCAGGGGGCAGGGAAAAACTGTTTTTT. This sequence encodes CASSLNPGGREKLFF. Complete variable domain (other parts from reference TRBV7-6 and TRBJ1-4): GAGVSQSPRYKVTKRGQDVALRCDPISGHVSLYWYRQALGQGPEFLTYFNYEAQQDKSGLPNDRFSAERPEGSISTLTIQRTEQRDSAMYRCASSLNPGGREKLFFGSGTQLSVL.

This chain connects TRBV23-1 to TRBJ1-6; tentatively, D is TRBD1 (5 bases). Being an ORF, TRBV23-1 has a function that is uncertain. The CDR3 totals 14 residues. V was pared by 7 bases and J by 9 bases, with 16 bases between. CDR3 in amino acids: CASNPGDLPSPLHF. CDR3 DNA sequence: TGCGCCAGCAACCCCGGGGACCTTCCTTCACCCCTCCACTTT.

The chain is built from TRBV20-1 and TRBJ2-3; D is perhaps TRBD1 (5 bases). Germline V gene lookup returns CDR1 DFQATT and CDR2 SNEGSKA (reference sequence). V was pared by 6 bases and J by 3 bases, with 13 bases between. This CDR3 comprises 13 residues. CDR3 protein: CSAKGEPTDTQYF. As DNA, the CDR3 is TGCAGTGCAAAAGGGGAACCTACAGATACGCAGTATTTT.

The rearrangement joins TRBV7-2 to TRBJ2-3, with D unresolved. This CDR3 region has 15 residues. Germline CDR1 and CDR2: SGHTA and FQGNSA. Trimming pared 4 bases from V and 2 bases from J, leaving 13 bases between. The CDR3 DNA is TGTGCCAGCAGCTATACCCCCATCCCCACAGATACGCAGTATTTT. Its protein is CASSYTPIPTDTQYF. Complete variable domain (other parts from reference TRBV7-2 and TRBJ2-3): GAGVSQSPSNKVTEKGKDVELRCDPISGHTALYWYRQSLGQGLEFLIYFQGNSAPDKSGLPSDRFSAERTGGSVSTLTIQRTQQEDSAVYLCASSYTPIPTDTQYFGPGTRLTVL.

This clonotype was counted at least ten times. V usage is TRBV7-9 and J usage is TRBJ2-7; either TRBD1 or TRBD2 may supply D (5 bases each). CDR3 length equals 14 residues. V dropped 2 bases and J dropped 2 bases, with 10 bases sitting between them. The germline gives CDR1 SEHNR, CDR2 FQNEAQ (reference sequence). CDR3 DNA sequence: TGTGCCAGCAGCTTATCTGGGGGACCCTACGAGCAGTACGTC. Its protein product is CASSLSGGPYEQYV.

V gene TRBV6-5 combines with J gene TRBJ2-1; 7 nucleotides line up with TRBD2. V shed 0 bases and J 10 bases; nucleotides not matched to a gene: 3. Germline values: CDR1 MNHEY, CDR2 SVGAGI. The CDR3 has 13 amino acids. CDR3 protein: CASSYSAGYEQFF. The CDR3 nucleotides read TGTGCCAGCAGTTACTCAGCGGGGTACGAGCAGTTCTTC.

This clonotype has just a few counts. The J gene is TRBJ1-2, the V gene TRBV11-2; D gene ambiguous. Trimming took 1 base from V and 8 from J, leaving 8 bases between them. The CDR3 sequence is 12 residues long. Germline CDR1 reads SGHAT; CDR2 reads FQNNGV. DNA of the CDR3: TGTGCCAGCAGCTTAGTAGTAGGGGGCTACACCTTC. Protein sequence: CASSLVVGGYTF.

This clonotype was counted only a few times. This sequence joins TRBV27 and TRBJ2-7; D call uncertain. Trimming pared 0 bases from V and 5 bases from J, leaving 8 bases between. Germline loops: CDR1 MNHEY, CDR2 SMNVEV (reference sequence). This CDR3 has 13 residues. The CDR3 protein is CASSLSMGNEQYF. CDR3 nucleotide sequence: TGTGCCAGCAGTTTATCTATGGGGAACGAGCAGTACTTC.

The chain joins TRBV7-9 to TRBJ1-1, with unresolved D. V was pared by 6 bases and J by 4 bases, with 15 bases between. Germline V lookup: CDR1 SEHNR, CDR2 FQNEAQ (reference sequence). The CDR3 loop spans 14 amino acids. CDR3 sequence (DNA): TGTGCCAGCAGGGAACAGCCGGGTGGCACTGAAGCTTTCTTT. Amino acids: CASREQPGGTEAFF.

This clonotype has a handful of counts. The chain couples TRBV7-9 to TRBJ2-7; D is unresolved. Trimming took 5 bases from V and 3 from J, leaving 5 bases between them. Germline V gene lookup returns CDR1 SEHNR and CDR2 FQNEAQ (reference sequence). CDR3 size: 11 residues. The CDR3 DNA reads as TGTGCCAGCAGCCGTAACTACGAGCAGTACTTC. This translates into CASSRNYEQYF.

This clonotype was counted ten times or more. The genes are TRBV7-2 and TRBJ2-3, with 10 bases identical to TRBD1. The CDR3 has 16 residues. J gave up 5 bases and V 2 bases, and 7 bases lay outside the gene matches. Germline CDR1 is SGHTA and CDR2 is FQGNSA. Here the CDR3 DNA reads TGTGCCAGCAGCTTACCCGGGACAGGGGCTGAAGATACGCAGTATTTT. Protein product: CASSLPGTGAEDTQYF.

The chain links TRBV6-5 to TRBJ2-3; 8 bases are a match to TRBD2. The V segment lost 6 bases and the J segment 4 bases; nucleotides outside the gene matches: 9. The CDR3 is 15 amino acids. Germline loops: CDR1 MNHEY, CDR2 SVGAGI. CDR3 residues: CASRPVAGSADTQYF. The CDR3 DNA follows: TGTGCCAGCAGGCCCGTAGCGGGGAGTGCAGATACGCAGTATTTT.

This clonotype has a handful of counts. This sequence joins TRBV6-5 and TRBJ1-1, with D tentatively TRBD1 (5 bases). The CDR3 contains 13 residues. Trimming left V 0 bases short and J 6 bases short, with 8 bases between. CDR1 MNHEY and CDR2 SVGAGI come from the germline V gene. CDR3 protein: CASSYSRVAEAFF. The CDR3 bases are TGTGCCAGCAGTTACTCCAGGGTGGCTGAAGCTTTCTTT.

This chain joins TRBV6-5 and TRBJ2-2; the D gene is possibly TRBD1 (6 bases). The CDR3 covers 13 residues. CDR1 is MNHEY and CDR2 is SVGAGI in the germline V gene. V lost 6 bases to trimming and J lost 6 bases, with 11 bases between them. The CDR3 region has the DNA TGTGCCAGCAGAAACAGGGTCCCCGGGGAGCTGTTTTTT. It encodes CASRNRVPGELFF.

V and J are TRBV12-3 or TRBV12-4 and TRBJ2-7; D unresolved. The CDR3 runs 13 residues. Trimming removed 3 bases at V and 1 base at J, with 7 bases between. The chain's CDR3 is CASSFVGSYEQYF. As DNA, the CDR3 is TGTGCCAGCAGTTTTGTAGGGTCCTACGAGCAGTACTTC.

The sample holds a few counts of this clonotype. This sequence joins TRBV19 and TRBJ1-4, with 8 bases identical to TRBD1. V trimming: 2 bases; J trimming: 3 bases; junction bases outside the gene matches: 11. CDR1 and CDR2 (germline): LNHDA, SQIVND (reference sequence). This CDR3 contains 18 residues. The CDR3: CASSITPPVTGANEKLFF. The CDR3, as DNA: TGTGCCAGTAGTATAACCCCCCCGGTGACAGGGGCTAATGAAAAACTGTTTTTT. The full variable domain, with the rest looked up from reference TRBV19 and TRBJ1-4, is DGGITQSPKYLFRKEGQNVTLSCEQNLNHDAMYWYRQDPGQGLRLIYYSQIVNDFQKGDIAEGYSVSREKKESFPLTVTSAQKNPTAFYLCASSITPPVTGANEKLFFGSGTQLSVL.

Turning to this clonotype: One end of the junction varies from germline; a read error may be responsible. The V and J genes are TRBV27 and TRBJ2-1; D unresolved. Germline CDR1 is MNHEY and CDR2 is SMNVEV (reference sequence). This CDR3 has 16 amino acids. As DNA, the CDR3 is TGTGACAGCAGTTTATTAAAAAACGCCGTTTCCAATGAGCAGTTCTTC. Residues: CDSSLLKNAVSNEQFF.

This clonotype was recorded a few times. The V call is TRBV27, the J call TRBJ2-1; 8 nucleotides line up with TRBD1. Germline CDR1 MNHEY, CDR2 SMNVEV (reference sequence). The CDR3 is made up of 14 amino acids. V lost 6 bases to trimming and J lost 5 bases; unmatched junction nucleotides: 6. CDR3 coding DNA: TGTGCCAGCAGCGCACAGGGGGAGCACAATGAGCAGTTCTTC. Residues: CASSAQGEHNEQFF.

This clonotype was counted ten times or more. V and J are TRBV20-1 and TRBJ1-2; possibly TRBD1 for D (6 bases). Trimming removed 2 bases at V and 4 bases at J, with 20 bases between. CDR3 length: 16 amino acids. Per germline, CDR1 DFQATT and CDR2 SNEGSKA (reference sequence). CDR3 residues: CSARSFSDSGIYGYTF. In DNA, the CDR3 is TGCAGTGCTAGAAGTTTCTCGGACAGTGGGATCTATGGCTACACCTTC.

This clonotype was counted between two and nine times. The J gene is TRBJ2-5, the V gene TRBV4-2; D possibly uses TRBD1 or TRBD2 (6 bases each). Germline V CDR1 and CDR2: LGHNA, YNFKEQ. V was clipped by 5 bases and J by 1 base, with 14 bases between them. The CDR3 length is 15 residues. In nucleotides, the CDR3 is TGTGCCAGCAGCTTTCTGGGGGGCACCCAAGAGACCCAGTACTTC. It specifies CASSFLGGTQETQYF.

This clonotype occurred a few times. The V gene is TRBV20-1, the J gene TRBJ1-5; 9 bases line up with TRBD1. V shed 5 bases, J shed 3 bases, and the junction held 5 bases outside the gene matches. The CDR3 length is 14 residues. The germline gives CDR1 DFQATT, CDR2 SNEGSKA (reference sequence). The CDR3 DNA reads as TGCAGTGCTCGGGACAGGGCGAACAATCAGCCCCAGCATTTT. It specifies CSARDRANNQPQHF.

This clonotype has a handful of counts. The chain is built from TRBV10-3 and TRBJ1-1, with 7 bases aligning to TRBD1. Germline V gives CDR1 ENHRY, CDR2 SYGVKD. The V gene end was trimmed by 4 bases and the J gene end by 3 bases; junction bases not matched to a gene: 5. The CDR3 contains 14 residues. The CDR3 protein is CAISVSQGYTEAFF. The CDR3 DNA sequence: TGTGCCATCAGTGTCTCACAGGGGTACACTGAAGCTTTCTTT.

This chain connects TRBV12-3 or TRBV12-4 to TRBJ2-7, with D possibly being TRBD2 (6 bases). The CDR3 covers 16 residues. Trimming stripped 6 bases from V and 3 bases from J, with 21 bases between. CDR3 DNA: TGTGCCAGCAGGGCCCTAATGGAGGGGTTGTGCTACGAGCAGTACGTC. This translates into CASRALMEGLCYEQYV.

This clonotype was seen a handful of times. The germline gene is not matched at one end of the junction; a read error may be the cause. The genes are TRBV4-1 and TRBJ1-1, with a weak D call TRBD1 (5 bases). This CDR3 comprises 15 residues. CDR1 MGHRA and CDR2 YSYEKL come from the germline V gene. The CDR3 DNA sequence: TGCGCCAGCAGCCAATTTGATGGGCTTCCTCTCGGGGCTTTCTTC. The encoded protein is CASSQFDGLPLGAFF.

The table lists this clonotype with a few counts. This chain uses TRBV4-1 with TRBJ2-1, with 9 bases matching TRBD1. The CDR3 length is 16 residues. The germline V gene has CDR1 MGHRA and CDR2 YSYEKL. Trimming cost V 1 base and J 1 base; bases outside gene matches: 2. CDR3 in DNA: TGCGCCAGCAGCCAAGTAGACAGGGGGTCCTACAATGAGCAGTTCTTC. Translation: CASSQVDRGSYNEQFF.

To note about this clonotype: Its ends do not fully match the called genes, so a read error is possible. The genes are TRBV4-1 and TRBJ1-1; 7 bases are shared with TRBD1. Germline CDR1 reads MGHRA; CDR2 reads YSYEKL. The CDR3 is 16 residues long. The CDR3: CASSQVARGQNSEAFF. CDR3 DNA: TGCGCCAGCAGCCAAGTAGCCAGGGGACAGAACTCTGAAGCTTTCTTT.

The CDR3 reads CASSGFFTGELFF. CDR3 nucleotide sequence: TGTGCCAGCAGTGGATTTTTCACCGGGGAGCTGTTTTTT. This sequence joins TRBV12-3 or TRBV12-4 and TRBJ2-2; D is undetermined. V was cut by 5 bases and J by 4 bases, with 8 bases left in between. This CDR3 is built from 13 residues.

This clonotype was observed a few times. The chain is built from TRBV4-1 and TRBJ1-1; 9 positions match TRBD1. V was clipped by 5 bases and J by 6 bases; unmatched bases: 7. This CDR3 spans 14 amino acids. The V gene's germline CDR1 is MGHRA and CDR2 YSYEKL. As DNA, the CDR3 is TGCGCCAGCAGCACAGGACAGGGGTTCGCTGAAGCTTTCTTT. Amino acids: CASSTGQGFAEAFF.

This clonotype appeared many times. The chain has TRBV4-2 and TRBJ2-5; D tentatively fits TRBD1 or TRBD2 (6 bases each). Germline CDR1 reads LGHNA; CDR2 reads YNFKEQ. The V and J ends lost 0 bases and 5 bases respectively, with 13 bases between them. The CDR3 length is 15 residues. For the CDR3, the DNA is TGTGCCAGCAGCCAAGATAGGGGGGTGGGGGAGACCCAGTACTTC. This translates into CASSQDRGVGETQYF.